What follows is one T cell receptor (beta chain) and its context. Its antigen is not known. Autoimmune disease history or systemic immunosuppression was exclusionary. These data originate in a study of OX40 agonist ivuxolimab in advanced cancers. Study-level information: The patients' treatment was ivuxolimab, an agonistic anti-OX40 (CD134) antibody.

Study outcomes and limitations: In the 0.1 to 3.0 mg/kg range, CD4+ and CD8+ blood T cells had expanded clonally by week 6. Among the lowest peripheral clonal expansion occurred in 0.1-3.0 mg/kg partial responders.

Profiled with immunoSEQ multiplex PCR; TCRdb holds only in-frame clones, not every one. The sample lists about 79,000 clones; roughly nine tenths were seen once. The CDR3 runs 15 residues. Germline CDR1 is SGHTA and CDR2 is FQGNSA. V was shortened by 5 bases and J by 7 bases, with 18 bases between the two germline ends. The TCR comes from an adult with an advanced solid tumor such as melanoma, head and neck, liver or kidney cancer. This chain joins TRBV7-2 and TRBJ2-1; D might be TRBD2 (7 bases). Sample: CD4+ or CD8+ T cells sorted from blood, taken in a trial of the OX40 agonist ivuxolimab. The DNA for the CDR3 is TGTGCCAGCAGCCGGACTAGGACAGAGAAGAATGAGCAGTTCTTC. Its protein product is CASSRTRTEKNEQFF.